Below are 26 T cell receptor beta chains sequenced from a single sample in a study of CD8+CD57+ T cells in acquired aplastic anemia. CDR3 and TCR beta VDJ profiling relied on a genomic DNA template. One entry per CDR3 protein, called by TCRdb with MiXCR from the reads. The table has about 130,000 distinct CDR3 sequences, 40% to 45% seen once; the top ten hold roughly 8.4%. The sequenced material came from sorted CD4+, CD8+, or CD8+CD57+ T cells (not recorded which) from PBMCs. Every receptor here comes from a human donor in good health, serving as a control.

V and J are TRBV7-9 and TRBJ1-6; D is uncertain. V was cut by 3 bases and J by 7 bases, with 10 bases left in between. There are 14 residues in the CDR3. Per germline, CDR1 SEHNR and CDR2 FQNEAQ (reference sequence). The CDR3 region is CASSLELENSPLHF. Written as DNA, the CDR3 is TGTGCCAGCAGCTTGGAGTTGGAGAATTCACCCCTCCACTTT.

This clonotype was seen just once. This chain connects TRBV12-3 or TRBV12-4 to TRBJ2-3; D not certain. Trimming removed 3 bases from V and 8 bases from J, with 6 bases in between. There are 11 residues in the CDR3. The CDR3 reads CASSFLGTQYF. CDR3 nucleotide sequence: TGTGCCAGCAGTTTTTTGGGTACGCAGTATTTT.

The rearrangement links TRBV10-3 to TRBJ2-3; D remains ambiguous. This CDR3 spans 15 amino acids. Looked up from germline, CDR1 is ENHRY and CDR2 is SYGVKD. The V and J ends lost 6 bases and 4 bases respectively, with 17 bases between them. The CDR3 DNA is TGTGCCATCAGCCCTGCACGGTCCGACGCAGATACGCAGTATTTT. This gives the protein CAISPARSDADTQYF.

The rearrangement uses TRBV3-1 and TRBJ2-1; 9 bases fit TRBD1. CDR3 length: 15 residues. Trimming took 3 bases from V and 6 from J; bases not matched to a gene: 6. Germline-derived CDR1 and CDR2 are LGHDT and YNNKEL (reference sequence). The CDR3 nucleotides read TGTGCCAGCAGCCACGGGACAGGGCTTTCCAATGAGCAGTTCTTC. This gives the protein CASSHGTGLSNEQFF.

The DNA for the CDR3 is TGTGCCAGTAGAGAGGGGTTGGAATCACCCCTCCACTTT. Translating it yields CASREGLESPLHF. This chain joins TRBV19 and TRBJ1-6; the D gene is possibly TRBD1 (5 bases). CDR1 LNHDA and CDR2 SQIVND come from the germline V gene (reference sequence). V lost 6 bases and J lost 10, with 13 bases in between. This CDR3 has 13 residues.

Points on this clonotype: Lacking the conserved final phenylalanine or tryptophan, this CDR3 likely reflects a read error. The gene calls are TRBV19 and TRBJ1-6; 7 nucleotides agree with TRBD1. The CDR3 is 13 amino acids. Germline CDR1 is LNHDA and CDR2 is SQIVND (reference sequence). The V gene end was trimmed by 4 bases and the J gene end by 10 bases; junction bases not matched to a gene: 4. The CDR3 coding sequence is TGTGCCAGTAGTAATACAGGGGACTCACCCCTCCACTCT. Translating gives CASSNTGDSPLHS.

This clonotype has a count of ten or more. The rearrangement uses TRBV7-9 and TRBJ2-7; TRBD1 might be the D (6 bases). Germline V gene data show CDR1 as SEHNR and CDR2 as FQNEAQ (reference sequence). This CDR3 has 14 amino acids. Trimming pared 5 bases from V and 4 bases from J, leaving 15 bases between. The CDR3: CASSPDSDRYEQYF. The CDR3 DNA reads as TGTGCCAGCAGCCCGGACAGCGATAGGTACGAGCAGTACTTC.

In this sample, this clonotype turned up many times. The gene calls are TRBV15 and TRBJ1-5; D remains ambiguous. Trimming stripped 3 bases from V and 7 bases from J, with 13 bases between. The CDR3 length is 14 residues. Germline V gene sequence: CDR1 LNHNV, CDR2 YYDKDF (reference sequence). The CDR3 DNA reads as TGTGCCACCAGCAGGGGGAGGGTCGGGCAGCCCCAGCATTTT. Translated, it gives CATSRGRVGQPQHF.

V is TRBV25-1 and J is TRBJ2-7; the match to TRBD2 covers 10 bases. With 6 bases clipped from V and 0 bases from J, the junction kept 8 bases outside the gene matches. Germline V gene sequence: CDR1 MGHDK, CDR2 SYGVNS. CDR3 length: 16 amino acids. The CDR3 nucleotides read TGTGCCAGCAGAGCCGGGTCTAGCGGGAGCTCCTACGAGCAGTACTTC. The encoded protein is CASRAGSSGSSYEQYF.

This clonotype was detected ten times or more. This chain connects TRBV2 to TRBJ1-4, with D possibly being TRBD1 (5 bases). Germline lookup yields CDR1 SNHLY and CDR2 FYNNEI. Trimming stripped 2 bases from V and 6 bases from J, with 7 bases between. The CDR3 runs 13 residues. The CDR3 coding sequence is TGTGCCAGCAGTGAAAGGGGAGATGAAAAACTGTTTTTT. Translating gives CASSERGDEKLFF.

This rearrangement joins TRBV6-2 or TRBV6-3 to TRBJ2-2; 7 bases map to TRBD2. The CDR3 sequence is 16 residues long. J was trimmed by 1 base and V by 3 bases; bases with no gene match: 5. Germline lookup yields CDR1 MNHEY and CDR2 SVGEGT. CDR3 protein: CASSYWLAENTGELFF. In nucleotides, the CDR3 is TGTGCCAGCAGTTATTGGCTAGCGGAGAACACCGGGGAGCTGTTTTTT.

This clonotype was detected only a few times. The chain is built from TRBV30 and TRBJ1-2, with 7 bases fitting TRBD1. J lost 0 bases, V lost 0 bases, and 7 bases had no gene match. The CDR3 totals 16 residues. Looked up from germline, CDR1 is GTSNPN and CDR2 is SVGIG (reference sequence). CDR3 in amino acids: CAWSVGRGIANYGYTF. CDR3 in DNA: TGTGCCTGGAGTGTGGGCAGGGGGATTGCTAACTATGGCTACACCTTC.

The chain has TRBV12-5 and TRBJ1-1; no definite D call. The length of the CDR3 is 20 residues. Germline V gene lookup returns CDR1 LGHNT and CDR2 FRNRAP. V was shortened by 0 bases and J by 3 bases, with 26 bases between the two germline ends. CDR3 region: CASGLVRDGRASPGYTEAFF. CDR3 nucleotide sequence: TGTGCTAGTGGTTTGGTACGAGACGGACGGGCATCCCCAGGTTACACTGAAGCTTTCTTT. Supplemented by reference TRBV12-5 and TRBJ1-1, the full variable domain reads DARVTQTPRHKVTEMGQEVTMRCQPILGHNTVFWYRQTMMQGLELLAYFRNRAPLDDSGMPKDRFSAEMPDATLATLKIQPSEPRDSAVYFCASGLVRDGRASPGYTEAFFGQGTRLTVV.

This clonotype occurred many times. This chain joins TRBV10-3 and TRBJ1-5; TRBD1 might be the D (5 bases). V was cut by 2 bases and J by 2 bases, with 10 bases left in between. The length of the CDR3 is 15 residues. Germline CDR1 and CDR2: ENHRY and SYGVKD. As DNA, the CDR3 is TGTGCCATCAGTGAGGGGACTGGGGGCAATCAGCCCCAGCATTTT. This translates into CAISEGTGGNQPQHF.

Only a few counts were recorded for this clonotype. This chain links TRBV19 with TRBJ2-7, with 9 bases fitting TRBD2. J was trimmed by 3 bases and V by 6 bases; bases with no gene match: 6. CDR3 size: 14 residues. CDR1 is LNHDA, CDR2 SQIVND, per germline (reference sequence). CDR3 residues: CASSLTSGFYEQYF. In DNA form, the CDR3 reads TGTGCCAGTAGCCTGACTAGCGGCTTCTACGAGCAGTACTTC. Full variable domain (outside the CDR3, taken from reference TRBV19 and TRBJ2-7): DGGITQSPKYLFRKEGQNVTLSCEQNLNHDAMYWYRQDPGQGLRLIYYSQIVNDFQKGDIAEGYSVSREKKESFPLTVTSAQKNPTAFYLCASSLTSGFYEQYFGPGTRLTVT.

Only a few counts were recorded for this clonotype. CDR3 amino acids: CASSLETGGYTF. In DNA, the CDR3 is TGTGCCAGCAGCTTAGAGACGGGTGGCTACACCTTC. This chain links TRBV7-9 with TRBJ1-2, with D unclear. V was cut by 1 base and J by 7 bases, with 7 bases left in between. This CDR3 comprises 12 residues. The germline gives CDR1 SEHNR, CDR2 FQNEAQ (reference sequence).

This chain connects TRBV19 to TRBJ1-1, with TRBD1 as a possible D gene (5 bases). The CDR3 is 12 residues long. The germline CDR1 and CDR2 sequences are LNHDA and SQIVND (reference sequence). V was clipped by 7 bases and J by 3 bases, with 9 bases between them. The DNA of the CDR3 is TGTGCCAGTATTTGCAGGGACACTGAAGCTTTCTTT. Its protein product is CASICRDTEAFF.

This chain connects TRBV2 to TRBJ2-7; D not resolved. CDR3 length: 13 amino acids. Germline CDR1 reads SNHLY; CDR2 reads FYNNEI. Between the trimmed V and J ends, which lost 2 bases and 1 base, there was a span of 6 bases. CDR3 DNA sequence: TGTGCCAGCAGTGAAAGCCTTTCCTACGAGCAGTACTTC. Its translation is CASSESLSYEQYF.

Worth noting for this clonotype: A much more abundant neighbour one base away suggests this may be a read error. This chain joins TRBV3-1 and TRBJ2-7, with a tentative D call TRBD2 (6 bases). Germline CDR1 reads LGHDT; CDR2 reads YNNKEL (reference sequence). V dropped 1 base and J dropped 0 bases, with 10 bases sitting between them. The length of the CDR3 is 15 residues. The CDR3 reads CASSQGGNGSYEQYF. For the CDR3, the DNA is TGTGCCAGCAGCCAAGGCGGGAACGGCTCCTACGAGCAGTACTTC.

The chain uses TRBV5-1 and TRBJ2-7; a weak D match, TRBD2 (8 bases). From germline, CDR1 is SGHRS and CDR2 YFSETQ. Trimming cost V 4 bases and J 1 base, with 12 bases left between them. The CDR3 loop spans 14 amino acids. CDR3 loop: CASSREGQSYEQYF. CDR3 DNA sequence: TGCGCCAGCAGCCGGGAGGGACAGTCCTACGAGCAGTACTTC.

This clonotype was detected many times. J is TRBJ1-1 and V is TRBV4-1, with 12 bases matching TRBD1. The V segment lost 0 bases and the J segment 9 bases; nucleotides outside the gene matches: 5. The CDR3 totals 15 residues. The germline CDR1 and CDR2 sequences are MGHRA and YSYEKL. CDR3 region: CASSQEGTGGDKAFF. The CDR3 nucleotides are TGCGCCAGCAGCCAAGAAGGGACAGGGGGCGATAAAGCTTTCTTT.

This clonotype was seen a few times. The gene calls are TRBV29-1 and TRBJ1-1, with unresolved D. The CDR3 sequence is 12 residues long. Germline V gives CDR1 SQVTM, CDR2 ANQGSEA. Trimming took 2 bases from V and 5 from J, leaving 9 bases between them. DNA of the CDR3: TGCAGCGTTGAATTGGGAAATACTGAAGCTTTCTTT. Translating it yields CSVELGNTEAFF.

This chain links TRBV3-1 with TRBJ2-1; D is ambiguous. Germline V CDR1 and CDR2: LGHDT, YNNKEL (reference sequence). The CDR3 sequence is 15 residues long. Trimming shortened V by 3 bases and J by 12 bases, and 21 bases separated the two germline ends. The CDR3 loop reads CASSQLTYPRDGQFF. CDR3 sequence (DNA): TGTGCCAGCAGCCAGCTGACTTACCCTAGGGATGGGCAGTTCTTC.

The rearrangement joins TRBV2 to TRBJ2-7; 11 bases fit TRBD2. With the DNA end fitting TRBJ2-1 better, the J assignment may be wrong. The CDR3 has 15 amino acids. From germline, CDR1 is SNHLY and CDR2 FYNNEI. DNA for the CDR3: TGTGCCAGCAGTGAAGGACTAGCGGGGCTTCAGGAGCAGTTCTTC. Its protein is CASSEGLAGLQEQFF.

The V gene is TRBV6-1, the J gene TRBJ2-4, with 8 bases fitting TRBD2. Germline V gene lookup returns CDR1 MNHNS and CDR2 SASEGT. CDR3 size: 15 residues. The trim removed 7 bases at V and 8 bases at J, leaving 13 bases unmatched. CDR3 sequence reads: CASKTDSGARDIQYF. The CDR3 DNA reads as TGTGCCAGCAAGACAGATAGCGGGGCGAGAGACATTCAGTACTTC.

The gene calls are TRBV4-1 and TRBJ1-2, with TRBD1 identical over 10 bases. The CDR3 consists of 17 residues. Germline V lookup: CDR1 MGHRA, CDR2 YSYEKL. The V gene end was trimmed by 0 bases and the J gene end by 6 bases; junction bases not matched to a gene: 10. The CDR3 bases are TGCGCCAGCAGCCAAGAGAGTACGGGACAGGGGAGAGATGGCTACACCTTC. Protein: CASSQESTGQGRDGYTF.